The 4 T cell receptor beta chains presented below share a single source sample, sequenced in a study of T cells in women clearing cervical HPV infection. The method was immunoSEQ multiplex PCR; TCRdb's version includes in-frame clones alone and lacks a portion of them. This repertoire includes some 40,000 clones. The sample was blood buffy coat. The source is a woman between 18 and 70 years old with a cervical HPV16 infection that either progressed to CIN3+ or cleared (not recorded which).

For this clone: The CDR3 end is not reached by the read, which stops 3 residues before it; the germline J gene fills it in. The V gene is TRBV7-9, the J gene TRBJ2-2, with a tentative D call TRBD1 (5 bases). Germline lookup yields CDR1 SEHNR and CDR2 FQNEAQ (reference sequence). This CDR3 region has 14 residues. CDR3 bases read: TGTGCCAGCAGCTTAGCCTCTGGGGCCAACGTG. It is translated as CASSLASGANV. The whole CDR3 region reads CASSLASGANVLFF.

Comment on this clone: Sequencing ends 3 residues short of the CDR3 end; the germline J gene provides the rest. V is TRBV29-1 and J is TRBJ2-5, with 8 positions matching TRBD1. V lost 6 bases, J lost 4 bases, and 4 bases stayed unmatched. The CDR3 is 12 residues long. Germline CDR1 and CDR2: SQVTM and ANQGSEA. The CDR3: CSVDRGRETQYF. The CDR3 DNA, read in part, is TGCAGCGTCGACAGGGGTCGAGAGACC.

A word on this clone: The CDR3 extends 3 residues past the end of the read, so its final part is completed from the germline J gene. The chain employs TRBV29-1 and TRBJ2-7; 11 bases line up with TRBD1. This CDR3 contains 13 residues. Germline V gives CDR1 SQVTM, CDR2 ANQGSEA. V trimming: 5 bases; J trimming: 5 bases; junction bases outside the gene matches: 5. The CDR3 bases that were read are TGCAGCGTTATCGGACAGGGGGCGGACGAG. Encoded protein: CSVIGQGADE. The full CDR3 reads CSVIGQGADEQYF.

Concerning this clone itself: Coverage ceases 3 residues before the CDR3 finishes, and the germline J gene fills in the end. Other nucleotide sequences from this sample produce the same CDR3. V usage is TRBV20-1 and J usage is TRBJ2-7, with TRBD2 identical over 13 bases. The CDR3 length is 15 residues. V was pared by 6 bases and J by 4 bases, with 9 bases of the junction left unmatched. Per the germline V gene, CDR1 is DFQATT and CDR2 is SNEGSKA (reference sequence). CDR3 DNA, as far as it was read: TGCAGTGCAGACATAAGACTAGCGGGGGGTTACGAG. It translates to CSADIRLAGGYE. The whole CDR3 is CSADIRLAGGYEQYF.